This T cell receptor (beta chain) was sequenced in a study of blood T cells in healthy people across ages. The wider study: About one barcoded beta molecule per two T cells was captured by template switching. Study results and limitations: Relative to aged donors, long-lived donors carried more naive CD4+ cells and displayed higher diversity.

V lost 2 bases, J lost 4 bases, and 7 bases stayed unmatched. Germline CDR1 is ENHRY and CDR2 is SYGVKD. The CDR3 loop spans 15 amino acids. Using a J-beta primer mix together with a sample-barcoded 5' primer, a second PCR was run for about 7 to 12 cycles. Paired-end reads containing CDR3 totaled no fewer than 2.5 million for each sample. TCRdb re-called the 5' RACE reads with MiXCR, one entry per CDR3 protein. The sample has about 1.5 million distinct CDR3 sequences, roughly 43% seen once. Investigators took around 11 milliliters of peripheral blood from every donor. This clonotype was detected only a few times. Its cognate antigen is unknown.

The sequence was obtained from a woman between 18 and 29 years old in good health. The source material was blood. The chain uses TRBV10-3 and TRBJ1-2, with 7 positions matching TRBD1. CDR3 coding DNA: TGTGCCATCAGTGAGCTAGGACAGGCGCGCTATGGCTACACCTTC. This gives the protein CAISELGQARYGYTF.